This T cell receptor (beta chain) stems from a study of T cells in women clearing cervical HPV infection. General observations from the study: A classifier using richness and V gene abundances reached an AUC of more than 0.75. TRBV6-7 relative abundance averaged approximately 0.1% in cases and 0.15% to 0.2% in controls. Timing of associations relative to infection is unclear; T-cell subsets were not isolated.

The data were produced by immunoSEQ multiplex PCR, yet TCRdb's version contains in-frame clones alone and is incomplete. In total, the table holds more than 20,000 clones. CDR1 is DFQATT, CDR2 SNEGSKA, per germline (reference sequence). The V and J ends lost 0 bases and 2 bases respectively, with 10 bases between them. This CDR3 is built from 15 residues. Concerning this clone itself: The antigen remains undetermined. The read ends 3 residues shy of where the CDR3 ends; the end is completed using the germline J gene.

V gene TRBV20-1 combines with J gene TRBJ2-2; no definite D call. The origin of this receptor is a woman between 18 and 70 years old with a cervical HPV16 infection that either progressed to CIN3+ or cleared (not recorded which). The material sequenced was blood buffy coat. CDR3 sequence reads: CSARDRRFNTGELFF. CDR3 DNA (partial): TGCAGTGCTAGAGATCGCAGATTTAACACCGGGGAG.